The 9 T cell receptor beta chains presented below share a single source sample, sequenced in a study of blood T cell repertoires in COVID-19. Produced via immunoSEQ multiplex PCR; TCRdb's table is partial and in-frame only. This table holds about 98,000 clones, more than 60% found once. Sequencing used peripheral blood. The source of these receptors is a man between 65 and 85 years old with acute or convalescent COVID-19.

The gene calls are TRBV6-5 and TRBJ2-7, with D possibly matching TRBD2 (5 bases). This CDR3 region has 15 residues. The germline gives CDR1 MNHEY, CDR2 SVGAGI. Between the trimmed V and J ends, which lost 0 bases and 3 bases, there was a span of 12 bases. Here the CDR3 reads CASSYSKLEDYEQYF. The CDR3 DNA is TGTGCCAGCAGTTACTCGAAGTTGGAGGACTACGAGCAGTACTTC.

This sequence joins TRBV23-1 and TRBJ2-6; tentative D call: TRBD1 (5 bases). TRBV23-1 qualifies as an ORF whose function is uncertain. V was pared by 4 bases and J by 2 bases, with 9 bases between. CDR3 length: 15 amino acids. The CDR3 nucleotides read TGCGCCAGCAGTCCAGGGCTCACTGGGGCCAACGTCCTGACTTTC. It is translated as CASSPGLTGANVLTF.

The V call is TRBV19, the J call TRBJ2-7; tentatively, D is TRBD1 (6 bases). The V gene's germline CDR1 is LNHDA and CDR2 SQIVND (reference sequence). Trimming pared 5 bases from V and 2 bases from J, leaving 16 bases between. The CDR3 has 15 amino acids. CDR3 amino acids: CASSPPGQGTYEQYF. The DNA of the CDR3 is TGTGCCAGTAGTCCCCCTGGGCAGGGGACCTACGAGCAGTACTTC.

The CDR3 bases are TGTGCCAGTAGTTTAGGTGGGGGGACGACTGAAGCTTTCTTT. Protein product: CASSLGGGTTEAFF. This chain connects TRBV19 to TRBJ1-1; TRBD1 is a possible D gene (5 bases). The CDR3 length is 14 residues. Germline V CDR1 and CDR2: LNHDA, SQIVND (reference sequence). The V end lost 5 bases, the J end lost 5 bases, and 15 bases lay between the germline ends.

CDR3 sequence: CSIGTGATDTQYF. The CDR3 coding sequence is TGCAGCATTGGGACAGGGGCCACAGATACGCAGTATTTT. The gene calls are TRBV29-1 and TRBJ2-3, with TRBD1 matching over 10 bases. The CDR3 length is 13 residues. Losses at the gene ends were 8 bases for V and 2 bases for J; bases not matched to a gene: 4. Per germline, CDR1 SQVTM and CDR2 ANQGSEA.

The V gene is TRBV7-2, the J gene TRBJ1-2; tentatively, D is TRBD1 (5 bases). The CDR3 loop spans 13 amino acids. V was clipped by 2 bases and J by 4 bases, with 8 bases between them. From germline, CDR1 is SGHTA and CDR2 FQGNSA. In DNA, the CDR3 is TGTGCCAGCAGCTTACAGGGTCCCTATGGCTACACCTTC. It yields the protein CASSLQGPYGYTF.

The V call is TRBV3-1 (or the pseudogene TRBV3-2), the J call TRBJ2-7, with D tentatively TRBD1 (5 bases). The CDR3 loop spans 13 amino acids. Per germline, CDR1 LGHDT and CDR2 YNNKEL (reference sequence). V shed 5 bases and J shed 5 bases, with 13 bases lying between them. Here the CDR3 DNA reads TGTGCCAGCAGCGGGGCCCCATCTGACGAGCAGTACTTC. Its protein is CASSGAPSDEQYF.

This clone turned up a few times. The CDR3 DNA is TGCGCCAGCAGGGCCCCCGGGACAGGGGTTAACACCGGGGAGCTGTTTTTT. It yields the protein CASRAPGTGVNTGELFF. The chain uses TRBV10-1 and TRBJ2-2, with TRBD1 matching 10 bases. CDR3 size: 17 residues. The V segment lost 6 bases and the J segment 2 bases; nucleotides outside the gene matches: 9. Germline V gene data show CDR1 as WNHNN and CDR2 as SYGVQD (reference sequence).

This chain joins TRBV7-9 and TRBJ1-6, with 9 bases matching TRBD1. The CDR3 runs to 17 residues. Germline assignment: CDR1 SEHNR and CDR2 FQNEAQ (reference sequence). V shed 5 bases, J shed 2 bases, and the junction held 7 bases outside the gene matches. The CDR3 DNA is TGTGCCAGCAGCGCTACAGGGGGCATGGCCTATAATTCACCCCTCCACTTT. This encodes CASSATGGMAYNSPLHF.